This record covers a single T cell receptor beta chain. The target of this receptor is not known. Base qualities are missing; no much larger clone stands one base away. The sample's treatment or condition label is to be understood as: approximately 10-day PBMC culture with coronavirus spike peptide pools or control peptides (ViraFEST assay). The ViraFEST assay was used in the study, in which antigen-specific T cells were expanded with peptide pools and expanded clonotypes were subsequently identified by TCR sequencing. The convalescent patients' positive SARS-CoV-2 PCR tests were from March to December 2020, which was before the Alpha, Beta and Delta variants emerged in the United States. Each well held roughly 2.2 million PBMCs cultured in IMDM containing roughly 5.5% human AB serum and approximately 9.4 IU/ml IL-2, with about 10 ug/ml peptide pools added. On days 3 and 7, half of the culture medium was replaced with fresh IL-2-containing medium. After ten to eleven days of culture, CD4+ T cells were isolated by negative selection using the EasySep CD4+ T cell isolation kit. PBMCs were separated from whole blood using Ficoll-Paque Plus gradient centrifugation and then either used fresh or cryopreserved at -140C. In general, triplicate wells were set up for every culture condition.

Deletion took 3 bases off V and 6 bases off J, with a span of 12 bases between the germline ends. The cysteine opens and the phenylalanine closes a CDR3 of 14 amino acids. The DNA shown is the 42-base CDR3, in frame from base 1. Taken from the germline V gene, the CDR1 and CDR2 loops are SGHTA and FQGNSA. This sample is part of a study of vaccination and CD4 T cells after COVID-19 (dated by TCRdb to between 2022 and 2023). About the investigation overall: Convalescent patients had a positive SARS-CoV-2 result on nasal swab PCR, and of these patients, fewer than ten had mild disease and one had severe disease. As controls, cultures received a CEFX viral epitope pool (the positive control), an HIV-1 Nef peptide pool (the negative control), or no peptide at all. The convalescent cohort comprised six males and four females, including two Hispanic individuals, seven Caucasians, two Asians and one multiracial person. Post-vaccine blood samples were taken a median of about 77 days after the second vaccine dose, with a range of roughly 14 to 250 days. Post-COVID blood samples were collected from convalescent patients a median of around 96 days after diagnosis, with a range of about 35 to 180 days. Culture stimuli were overlapping spike peptide pools from SARS-CoV-2 and from the common cold coronaviruses HCoV-NL63, HCoV-OC43 and HCoV-229E. In 10 COVID-19 convalescent patients and several infection-naive healthy vaccine recipients, the spike-specific CD4+ TCR repertoire before mRNA vaccination was compared with the repertoire after mRNA vaccination. Participants got two doses of the Pfizer-BioNTech BNT162b2 vaccine (n=8) or two doses of the Moderna mRNA-1273 vaccine (n=2).

Library preparation used PCR. DNA from cultured CD4+ T cells was subjected to TCR sequencing with the Oncomine TCR Beta short-read assay at the Johns Hopkins FTIC core. The QIAamp micro DNA kit was used to extract genomic DNA from the cultured CD4+ T cells. Oncomine TCR Beta libraries made from cultured CD4+ T cells were pooled using unique dual indexes and sequenced on an Illumina iSeq 100. The published analysis was carried out like this. Non-productive sequences were removed, and CDR3s not starting with C, not ending with F or W, or shorter than 7 amino acids were discarded. The MANAFEST web application was used to identify antigen-specific clonotypes by comparing peptide-stimulated wells against reference wells and other culture wells. For a clone to be called positive, the clone needed an FDR below 0.05, an odds ratio above 5, and a productive frequency above 0.1% in at least two of three replicate wells. A clonotype was classed as cross-reactive if the clonotype showed significant expansion both in SARS-CoV-2 spike wells and in at least one common cold coronavirus spike condition. Using R version 3.6.1, CDR3 homology was evaluated through Levenshtein distances (stringdist) along with unrooted phylogenetic trees (ape). TCRdb passed the public sequencing reads through fastp at Q25 and MiXCR, retaining productive beta sequences. A single entry per CDR3 protein holds the most common genes and DNA from its merged rows. TCRdb assigned the V and J calls; the authors' analysis was not used. The sample profile shows over 13,000 distinct CDR3 sequences; roughly half of them were found once. The ten biggest clones cover approximately 10% of the sample.

On the study overall, not on this receptor specifically: Relatively few convalescent patients were included in the study, and early timepoints after natural infection were not analyzed. The median number of SARS-CoV-2-reactive clonotypes rose from around 20 after infection to a few dozen after vaccination, but the change was not significant. Of the vaccine-specific clones found in convalescent patients, nearly all (304 of 307) were mono-reactive for SARS-CoV-2 spike instead of being cross-reactive with common cold coronaviruses. In convalescent patients, a median roughly 87% of post-vaccine SARS-CoV-2-reactive clones were detected only after vaccination, suggesting vaccine-specific priming.

Sequencing used CD4+ T cells from blood, cultured in vitro. The clonotype was recovered from a human donor who had recovered from COVID-19. This chain is built from TRBV7-2 and TRBJ1-5; the D gene is perhaps TRBD1, from 6 matching bases. This receptor has the CDR3 CASSFTGTGQPQHF. DNA sequence: TGTGCCAGCAGCTTCACAGGGACTGGTCAGCCCCAGCATTTT.